The 19 T cell receptor beta chains below all came from one sample that was sequenced in a study of blood T cell repertoires in COVID-19. This table comes from immunoSEQ multiplex PCR, and its TCRdb copy is limited to in-frame clones, with some not included. The table records some 56,000 clones, 85% to 90% of them present only once. The sample comprised peripheral blood. The source of these receptors is a woman aged 55-70 years with COVID-19, enrolled during active disease.

The chain is built from TRBV30 and TRBJ2-7; D ambiguous. The V gene's germline CDR1 is GTSNPN and CDR2 SVGIG (reference sequence). V was trimmed by 2 bases and J by 0 bases, leaving 11 bases between them. The length of the CDR3 is 14 residues. The CDR3 nucleotides are TGTGCCTGGAGTCGCGCACCAAGCTCCTACGAGCAGTACTTC. Its translation: CAWSRAPSSYEQYF.

The chain carries TRBV15 and TRBJ1-1; no clear D gene. Germline V gives CDR1 LNHNV, CDR2 YYDKDF (reference sequence). Trimming shortened V by 0 bases and J by 1 base, and 9 bases separated the two germline ends. The CDR3 loop spans 15 amino acids. The CDR3 bases are TGTGCCACCAGCAGAGATCGACTGACGAACACTGAAGCTTTCTTT. Translation gives CATSRDRLTNTEAFF.

The chain recombines TRBV5-4 with TRBJ2-1; the match to TRBD2 covers 11 bases. The CDR3 spans 16 residues. V was clipped by 4 bases and J by 2 bases; unmatched bases: 5. The V gene's germline CDR1 is SGHNT and CDR2 YYREEE (reference sequence). The CDR3 is CASSPIAGGAYNEQFF. CDR3 sequence (DNA): TGTGCCAGCAGCCCTATAGCGGGAGGGGCCTACAATGAGCAGTTCTTC.

The chain couples TRBV9 to TRBJ2-3; 7 bases map to TRBD1. The trim removed 2 bases at V and 0 bases at J, leaving 3 bases unmatched. The CDR3 length is 15 residues. Germline CDR1 SGDLS, CDR2 YYNGEE. This chain's CDR3 is CASSVRTGSTDTQYF. The CDR3 coding sequence is TGTGCCAGCAGCGTTAGGACAGGAAGCACAGATACGCAGTATTTT.

The rearrangement links TRBV30 to TRBJ2-5; D is uncertain. CDR3 length: 11 residues. The V end was cut by 0 bases, the J end by 5 bases, with 4 bases between. Germline V gene sequence: CDR1 GTSNPN, CDR2 SVGIG (reference sequence). CDR3 nucleotides: TGTGCCTGGAGTGTACGGGAGACCCAGTACTTC. It is translated as CAWSVRETQYF.

The chain carries TRBV6-5 and TRBJ1-2, with 8 bases matching TRBD1. Germline CDR1 reads MNHEY; CDR2 reads SVGAGI. J was trimmed by 9 bases and V by 2 bases; bases with no gene match: 2. The CDR3 runs 12 residues. CDR3: CASSYDRGRYTF. Here the CDR3 DNA reads TGTGCCAGCAGTTACGACAGGGGTCGCTACACCTTC.

The chain links TRBV6-2 or TRBV6-3 to TRBJ1-6, with D possibly matching TRBD1 (6 bases). Between the trimmed V and J ends, which lost 0 bases and 4 bases, there was a span of 10 bases. The CDR3 has 16 amino acids. CDR1 and CDR2 from the germline V gene are MNHEY and SVGEGT. The DNA of the CDR3 is TGTGCCAGCAGTTACTCTGGGACACTTTATAATTCACCCCTCCACTTT. Translating gives CASSYSGTLYNSPLHF.

The chain recombines TRBV2 with TRBJ2-5; D gene uncertain. Germline lookup yields CDR1 SNHLY and CDR2 FYNNEI. CDR3 length: 14 amino acids. Deletions cut 7 bases from V and 2 bases from J, with 14 bases between. The DNA for the CDR3 is TGTGCCAGCAACTTTGGCAGGTTGCAAGAGACCCAGTACTTC. Protein: CASNFGRLQETQYF.

The V gene is TRBV5-5, the J gene TRBJ2-2; 10 nucleotides line up with TRBD1. CDR1 is SGHKS and CDR2 is YYEKEE in the germline V gene (reference sequence). The CDR3 contains 15 residues. V lost 4 bases and J lost 5; bases outside the gene matches: 5. CDR3 sequence (DNA): TGTGCCAGCAGCCCGACAGGGGGCCGGACCGGGGAGCTGTTTTTT. Translation gives CASSPTGGRTGELFF.

V usage is TRBV29-1 and J usage is TRBJ2-1; TRBD1 is a possible D gene (6 bases). Germline CDR1 and CDR2: SQVTM and ANQGSEA. Deletions cut 1 base from V and 10 bases from J, with 11 bases between. The CDR3 is 12 amino acids. DNA for the CDR3: TGCAGCGTTGAAGTAATAGGGGGAGAGCAGTTCTTC. Protein sequence: CSVEVIGGEQFF.

V is TRBV7-2 and J is TRBJ2-7, with D perhaps TRBD2 (7 bases). The germline V and J ends were trimmed by 5 bases and 1 base, with 15 bases remaining between them. From germline, CDR1 is SGHTA and CDR2 FQGNSA. The CDR3 extends over 15 amino acids. CDR3 DNA sequence: TGTGCCAGCAGCCCGGATGGGAGGGGGTCCTACGAGCAGTACTTC. It translates to CASSPDGRGSYEQYF.

This chain uses TRBV19 with TRBJ1-1; D is uncertain. The CDR3 runs 12 residues. The germline V and J ends were trimmed by 7 bases and 4 bases, with 10 bases remaining between them. Germline assignment: CDR1 LNHDA and CDR2 SQIVND (reference sequence). Written as DNA, the CDR3 is TGTGCCAGTATTGACCGGGGCACTGAAGCTTTCTTT. Residues: CASIDRGTEAFF.

As for this clone: Other DNA sequences from this sample encode an identical CDR3 as well. The CDR3 DNA is TGTGCCAGTAGTACCCTAGCGGGAGGGCGGACAGATACGCAGTATTTT. Translation gives CASSTLAGGRTDTQYF. This chain links TRBV19 with TRBJ2-3; 12 bases agree with TRBD2. The CDR3 is 16 residues long. CDR1 is LNHDA, CDR2 SQIVND, per germline (reference sequence). J was trimmed by 3 bases and V by 4 bases; bases with no gene match: 5.

The chain recombines TRBV5-1 with TRBJ2-5; possible D gene TRBD2, 6 bases. Looked up from germline, CDR1 is SGHRS and CDR2 is YFSETQ. Trimming left V 0 bases short and J 4 bases short, with 13 bases between. The CDR3 length is 15 residues. DNA of the CDR3: TGCGCCAGCAGCTTGGGGGGACCGGGGGTAGAGACCCAGTACTTC. It codes for CASSLGGPGVETQYF.

J is TRBJ2-5 and V is TRBV15; TRBD2 is a possible D gene (6 bases). Germline V gene lookup returns CDR1 LNHNV and CDR2 YYDKDF (reference sequence). Trimming removed 5 bases at V and 2 bases at J, with 21 bases between. CDR3 size: 17 residues. Written as DNA, the CDR3 is TGTGCCACCAGCGGCCGGCGTGCGGTAGCGGCGCAAGAGACCCAGTACTTC. Translating it yields CATSGRRAVAAQETQYF.

The chain is built from TRBV19 and TRBJ2-3; no reliable D call. This CDR3 contains 14 residues. Germline V CDR1 and CDR2: LNHDA, SQIVND (reference sequence). V shed 5 bases and J shed 2 bases, with 11 bases lying between them. The CDR3 here is CASSRFTYTDTQYF. The CDR3 nucleotides are TGTGCCAGTAGTCGATTCACTTACACAGATACGCAGTATTTT. Full variable domain (missing parts from reference TRBV19 and TRBJ2-3): DGGITQSPKYLFRKEGQNVTLSCEQNLNHDAMYWYRQDPGQGLRLIYYSQIVNDFQKGDIAEGYSVSREKKESFPLTVTSAQKNPTAFYLCASSRFTYTDTQYFGPGTRLTVL.

V usage is TRBV6-2 or TRBV6-3 and J usage is TRBJ2-7; D is ambiguous. The CDR3 has 14 residues. Trimming cost V 0 bases and J 4 bases, with 10 bases left between them. The germline V gene encodes CDR1 MNHEY and CDR2 SVGEGT. The CDR3 sequence: CASSYSGSKYEQYF. The CDR3 DNA is TGTGCCAGCAGTTACTCGGGCAGCAAGTACGAGCAGTACTTC.

This chain uses TRBV10-3 with TRBJ1-3; D remains ambiguous. The V end was cut by 2 bases, the J end by 1 base, with 6 bases between. The CDR3 is 14 residues long. Germline V lookup: CDR1 ENHRY, CDR2 SYGVKD. CDR3: CAISEVLSGNTIYF. The CDR3 region has the DNA TGTGCCATCAGTGAGGTCTTGTCTGGAAACACCATATATTTT.

V is TRBV2 and J is TRBJ1-2; a weak D match, TRBD1 (5 bases). Trimming removed 3 bases at V and 2 bases at J, with 19 bases between. The CDR3 loop spans 17 amino acids. Germline V CDR1 and CDR2: SNHLY, FYNNEI. CDR3 DNA: TGTGCCAGCAGTGAGGGGATTGGGGGACTCAAAAACTATGGCTACACCTTC. Translation: CASSEGIGGLKNYGYTF.